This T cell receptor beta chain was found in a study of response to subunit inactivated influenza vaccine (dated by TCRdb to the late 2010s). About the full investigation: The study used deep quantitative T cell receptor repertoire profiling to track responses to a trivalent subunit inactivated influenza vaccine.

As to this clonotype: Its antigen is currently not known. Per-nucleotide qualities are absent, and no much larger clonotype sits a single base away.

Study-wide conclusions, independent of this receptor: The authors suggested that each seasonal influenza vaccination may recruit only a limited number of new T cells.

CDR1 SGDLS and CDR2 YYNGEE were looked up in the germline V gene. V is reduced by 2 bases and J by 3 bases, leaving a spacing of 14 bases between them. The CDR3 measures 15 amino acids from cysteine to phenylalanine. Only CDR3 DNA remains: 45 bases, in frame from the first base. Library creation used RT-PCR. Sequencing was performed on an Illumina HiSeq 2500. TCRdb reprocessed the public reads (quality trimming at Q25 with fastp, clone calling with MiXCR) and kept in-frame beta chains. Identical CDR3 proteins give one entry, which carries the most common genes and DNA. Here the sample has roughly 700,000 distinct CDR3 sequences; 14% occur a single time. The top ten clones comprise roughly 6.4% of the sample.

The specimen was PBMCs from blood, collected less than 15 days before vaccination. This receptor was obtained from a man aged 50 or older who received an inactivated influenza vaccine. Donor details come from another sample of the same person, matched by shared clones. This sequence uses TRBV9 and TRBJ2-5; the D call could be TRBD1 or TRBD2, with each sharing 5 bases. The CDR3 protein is CASSVYGTVKETQYF. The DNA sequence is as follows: TGTGCCAGCAGCGTCTATGGGACCGTTAAAGAGACCCAGTACTTC.